This TCR beta chain was sequenced in a study of OX40 agonist ivuxolimab in advanced cancers. Study information: A male proportion of approximately 83% was recorded, with mean age around 55 years and range about 23 to 80. Study conclusions and caveats: Specificity for antigen went undetermined in the expanded peripheral T cells. By week 6 at 0.1 to 3.0 mg/kg, blood CD4+ and CD8+ T cells had expanded clonally.

TCRdb keeps only in-frame clones here, not all; method: immunoSEQ multiplex PCR. The sample holds 60,000 or so clones, roughly 86% seen once. The V gene end was trimmed by 8 bases and the J gene end by 5 bases; junction bases not matched to a gene: 6. Germline CDR1 is MGHDK and CDR2 is SYGVNS. The CDR3 consists of 13 residues. The sample holds a few counts of this clone. What it binds is not known. The TCR sequence derives from an adult with an advanced solid tumor such as melanoma, head and neck, liver or kidney cancer. The chain combines TRBV25-1 with TRBJ1-2; 9 bases fit TRBD1. The input for sequencing was CD4+ or CD8+ T cells sorted from blood, taken in a trial of the OX40 agonist ivuxolimab. The CDR3 is CASGGDRVYGYTF. For the CDR3, the DNA is TGTGCCAGCGGAGGGGACAGGGTTTATGGCTACACCTTC.